What follows are 18 T cell receptor beta chains derived from one specimen sequenced in a study of blood T cell repertoires in COVID-19. Measured with immunoSEQ multiplex PCR; TCRdb has only the in-frame clones, and not every one. This repertoire shows 94,000 or so clones, 70% to 90% found once; its top ten account for 4.5% to 5.5%. The sample comprised peripheral blood. These receptors all come from a woman older than 75 with active COVID-19.

By sample fraction, this clone is medium-sized. V gene TRBV5-4 combines with J gene TRBJ2-1, with 8 bases aligning to TRBD1. Germline CDR1 reads SGHNT; CDR2 reads YYREEE (reference sequence). The CDR3 spans 20 residues. V lost 4 bases, J lost 1 base, and 19 bases stayed unmatched. CDR3 in amino acids: CASSPATAGGFVSSYNEQFF. The CDR3 region has the DNA TGTGCCAGCAGCCCAGCCACGGCAGGGGGCTTTGTCTCTTCCTACAATGAGCAGTTCTTC.

V gene TRBV19 combines with J gene TRBJ2-3; 7 bases map to TRBD1. CDR3 length: 15 residues. J was trimmed by 2 bases and V by 6 bases; bases with no gene match: 8. From germline, CDR1 is LNHDA and CDR2 SQIVND (reference sequence). CDR3 loop: CASRQTGRTTDTQYF. The CDR3 nucleotides are TGTGCCAGTAGACAGACAGGGCGTACCACAGATACGCAGTATTTT.

The chain carries TRBV7-6 and TRBJ2-5, with TRBD2 identical over 8 bases. The CDR3 extends over 14 amino acids. CDR1 SGHVS and CDR2 FNYEAQ come from the germline V gene. The J segment lost 5 bases and the V segment lost 2 bases, leaving 4 bases of the junction unmatched. The DNA for the CDR3 is TGTGCCAGCAGCTTAAGCGGGAGTCTTGAGACCCAGTACTTC. This translates into CASSLSGSLETQYF.

The rearrangement links TRBV13 to TRBJ2-6; D is possibly TRBD1 (6 bases). Germline assignment: CDR1 PRHDT and CDR2 FYEKMQ (reference sequence). V lost 3 bases and J 0 bases, leaving 12 bases between the germline ends. This CDR3 comprises 17 residues. This CDR3 reads CASSFSDSSSGANVLTF. CDR3 in DNA: TGTGCCAGCAGCTTTTCGGACAGTTCCTCTGGGGCCAACGTCCTGACTTTC.

This clone came up once. V is TRBV5-4 and J is TRBJ2-5; 7 bases are shared with TRBD1. CDR1 is SGHNT and CDR2 is YYREEE in the germline V gene (reference sequence). J was trimmed by 3 bases and V by 4 bases; bases with no gene match: 3. The CDR3 runs 13 residues. CDR3 loop: CASSHDREETQYF. CDR3 nucleotides: TGTGCCAGCAGCCATGACAGGGAAGAGACCCAGTACTTC.

In the case of this clone: A junction end diverges from the germline sequence, so it may reflect a read error. The chain joins TRBV19 to TRBJ1-1; 7 bases are a match to TRBD1. Germline V gene lookup returns CDR1 LNHDA and CDR2 SQIVND (reference sequence). The CDR3 has 14 amino acids. For the CDR3, the DNA is TGTGCCAGTAGTGTAGACAGGGCGAACACTGAAGCTTTCTTT. Translation: CASSVDRANTEAFF. The complete variable domain, with remaining parts taken from reference TRBV19 and TRBJ1-1, reads DGGITQSPKYLFRKEGQNVTLSCEQNLNHDAMYWYRQDPGQGLRLIYYSQIVNDFQKGDIAEGYSVSREKKESFPLTVTSAQKNPTAFYLCASSVDRANTEAFFGQGTRLTVV.

The chain has TRBV7-2 and TRBJ2-4; 14 nucleotides line up with TRBD2. This CDR3 region has 16 residues. Trimming took 2 bases from V and 8 from J; bases not matched to a gene: 5. Germline CDR1 SGHTA, CDR2 FQGNSA. The CDR3 protein is CASSLRTSGRPHIQYF. The CDR3 nucleotides read TGTGCCAGCAGCTTAAGGACTAGCGGGAGGCCGCACATTCAGTACTTC.

Only one count was recorded for this clone. This sequence joins TRBV21-1 and TRBJ2-1; the table's D call, TRBD2, was not checked against the DNA. TRBV21-1 is given as a pseudogene. CDR3 length: 18 residues. The CDR3 coding sequence is TGTGCCAGCAGCAAACTGTTGACTAGCGGGAAAGGGGTCAATGAGCAGTTCTTC. Its protein product is CASSKLLTSGKGVNEQFF.

This clone was counted once. This rearrangement joins TRBV7-6 to TRBJ2-1, with 9 bases matching TRBD2. The germline CDR1 and CDR2 sequences are SGHVS and FNYEAQ. Germline trimming cut 5 bases from V and 6 bases from J; bases unmatched to any gene: 11. This CDR3 is 16 amino acids long. This chain's CDR3 is CASSPAGGRAVNEQFF. CDR3 DNA sequence: TGTGCCAGCAGCCCTGCCGGCGGGAGGGCGGTCAATGAGCAGTTCTTC.

The chain recombines TRBV7-3 with TRBJ2-3; 9 bases are shared with TRBD2. This CDR3 region has 13 residues. Trimming at V came to 5 bases and at J to 10 bases, leaving 7 bases not matched to a gene. Germline values: CDR1 SGHTA, CDR2 FQGTGA. The CDR3 bases are TGTGCCAGCAGCACTGGGACTAGCTCGCCGCAGTATTTT. Protein: CASSTGTSSPQYF.

The chain carries TRBV7-9 and TRBJ2-5; no definite D call. This CDR3 is 13 amino acids long. Germline V gives CDR1 SEHNR, CDR2 FQNEAQ (reference sequence). The germline V and J ends were trimmed by 2 bases and 5 bases, with 9 bases remaining between them. CDR3 residues: CASSLLSGETQYF. CDR3 nucleotide sequence: TGTGCCAGCAGCTTACTTTCCGGGGAGACCCAGTACTTC.

The chain is built from TRBV18 and TRBJ2-7, with TRBD1 matching over 8 bases. The CDR3 has 13 amino acids. Germline CDR1 and CDR2: KGHSH and LQKENI. V dropped 4 bases and J dropped 5; count of bases not matched to a gene: 4. This CDR3 reads CASSLDRVHEQYF. The CDR3 DNA is TGTGCCAGCTCACTGGACAGGGTGCACGAGCAGTACTTC.

The rearrangement uses TRBV7-8 and TRBJ2-5; 7 positions agree with TRBD1. The CDR3 consists of 14 residues. Germline trimming cut 6 bases from V and 4 bases from J; bases unmatched to any gene: 8. Germline CDR1 SGHVS, CDR2 FQNEAQ. CDR3 residues: CASRQSGGRETQYF. CDR3 nucleotide sequence: TGTGCCAGCAGGCAATCAGGGGGTCGAGAGACCCAGTACTTC.

This clone was observed a single time. The chain is built from TRBV5-1 and TRBJ1-2; 7 nucleotides agree with TRBD1. The V and J ends lost 2 bases and 4 bases, in that order; junction bases with no gene match: 5. Germline CDR1 and CDR2: SGHRS and YFSETQ. The CDR3 covers 14 residues. The CDR3 protein is CASSLTGDRYGYTF. The CDR3 DNA is TGCGCCAGCAGCTTAACAGGGGATCGCTATGGCTACACCTTC.

V and J are TRBV28 and TRBJ1-5; D is possibly TRBD1 (6 bases). V was shortened by 7 bases and J by 3 bases, with 19 bases between the two germline ends. CDR1 is MDHEN, CDR2 SYDVKM, per germline. The CDR3 is 16 amino acids. In nucleotides, the CDR3 is TGTGCCAGCACCTCGGGCGGGGGCAGCTTCAATCAGCCCCAGCATTTT. Its translation is CASTSGGGSFNQPQHF. The variable domain in full, with the rest retrieved from reference TRBV28 and TRBJ1-5, is DVKVTQSSRYLVKRTGEKVFLECVQDMDHENMFWYRQDPGLGLRLIYFSYDVKMKEKGDIPEGYSVSREKKERFSLILESASTNQTSMYLCASTSGGGSFNQPQHFGDGTRLSIL.

This clone has just one count. The chain combines TRBV12-3 or TRBV12-4 with TRBJ1-4, with 8 bases that match TRBD1. J was trimmed by 8 bases and V by 5 bases; bases with no gene match: 1. The CDR3 has 12 residues. CDR3 DNA: TGTGCCAGCAGTCGGACAGGGGAAAAACTGTTTTTT. Protein: CASSRTGEKLFF.

The chain combines TRBV27 with TRBJ2-3; a possible D gene is TRBD1 (6 bases). Germline V gene data show CDR1 as MNHEY and CDR2 as SMNVEV (reference sequence). V was pared by 4 bases and J by 1 base, with 9 bases between. The CDR3 totals 14 residues. The CDR3 coding sequence is TGTGCCAGCAGTTACAACAGGGGCACAGATACGCAGTATTTT. Translation: CASSYNRGTDTQYF.

This clone appeared a single time. The chain's CDR3 is CASSRTGSPEAFF. The CDR3 DNA sequence: TGTGCCAGCAGTCGGACAGGGAGTCCTGAAGCTTTCTTT. The chain is built from TRBV6-5 and TRBJ1-1; 8 bases line up with TRBD1. J gave up 6 bases and V 5 bases, and 5 bases lay outside the gene matches. Germline-derived CDR1 and CDR2 are MNHEY and SVGAGI. This CDR3 region has 13 residues.